The 5 T cell receptor beta chains listed next were all sequenced from one sample in a study of cytomegalovirus exposure and HLA in healthy donors. This PCR relied on a set of 60 Vbeta primers and 13 Jbeta primers. Using immunoSEQ multiplex PCR, the repertoire was profiled, and TCRdb retains in-frame clones only, with some absent. The sample yields roughly 130,000 clones, about three quarters seen once. Sequenced sample: PBMCs. The receptors were gathered from a man aged 35-49 years in good health and CMV-seropositive.

The V call is TRBV7-2, the J call TRBJ1-6, with D maybe TRBD1 (6 bases). Germline lookup yields CDR1 SGHTA and CDR2 FQGNSA. CDR3 size: 15 residues. V lost 3 bases to trimming and J lost 5 bases, with 11 bases between them. CDR3 nucleotide sequence: TGTGCCAGCAGCTTGATGGGACATGATAATTCACCCCTCCACTTT. Amino acid sequence: CASSLMGHDNSPLHF.

The J gene is TRBJ2-5, the V gene TRBV19; 7 positions agree with TRBD2. The CDR3 has 13 residues. Trimming at V came to 5 bases and at J to 5 bases, leaving 5 bases not matched to a gene. The germline V gene encodes CDR1 LNHDA and CDR2 SQIVND (reference sequence). The CDR3 region is CASSPGGIETQYF. CDR3 in DNA: TGTGCCAGTAGTCCCGGGGGGATCGAGACCCAGTACTTC.

This clone has more than one count but fewer than ten. The chain carries TRBV5-1 and TRBJ2-1; maybe TRBD2 (5 bases). The CDR3 covers 17 residues. Germline-derived CDR1 and CDR2 are SGHRS and YFSETQ. Trimming stripped 0 bases from V and 6 bases from J, with 19 bases between. In DNA, the CDR3 is TGCGCCAGCAGCTTGGCCCAAGGACTCTACTCGGGCAATGAGCAGTTCTTC. Protein: CASSLAQGLYSGNEQFF.

The chain has TRBV28 and TRBJ1-1; no firm D call. V was pared by 4 bases and J by 1 base, with 7 bases between. Germline values: CDR1 MDHEN, CDR2 SYDVKM. This CDR3 is built from 13 residues. CDR3 in amino acids: CASSSTPNTEAFF. DNA of the CDR3: TGTGCCAGCAGTTCGACACCGAACACTGAAGCTTTCTTT.

The chain links TRBV18 to TRBJ1-4; the D gene is possibly TRBD1 (6 bases). CDR1 KGHSH and CDR2 LQKENI come from the germline V gene. This CDR3 is built from 14 residues. V lost 3 bases to trimming and J lost 7 bases, with 12 bases between them. Written as DNA, the CDR3 is TGTGCCAGCTCACCTTTGAAGGACAGTGAAAAACTGTTTTTT. Protein: CASSPLKDSEKLFF.